This T cell receptor (beta chain) was observed in a study of blood T cell repertoires in COVID-19. Background on the study: Whether acute or convalescent, the COVID-19 samples came from the United States, Italy and Spain. PBMCs, B-cell-depleted T cells, or T cells provided the cDNA or gDNA that made up the material.

Germline CDR1 reads LGHNA; CDR2 reads YNFKEQ. V lost 2 bases and J 4 bases, leaving 14 bases between the germline ends. The CDR3 sequence is 15 residues long. As processed by the authors: How many nucleated cells were present was estimated from reference gene primer amplification. The assay was immunoSEQ multiplex PCR, and TCRdb's table has in-frame clones only and misses some. The V and J calls and clone size come from that table; D and trimming were worked out from the DNA. The sample records roughly 35,000 clones, approximately 81% being singletons. The V gene is TRBV4-2, the J gene TRBJ1-2, with D unresolved. The clonotype originates from a man at least 80 years old with acute or convalescent COVID-19. Specimen: peripheral blood. The CDR3 sequence: CASSQPFSGPYGYTF. CDR3 nucleotide sequence: TGTGCCAGCAGCCAACCTTTCAGCGGGCCCTATGGCTACACCTTC.